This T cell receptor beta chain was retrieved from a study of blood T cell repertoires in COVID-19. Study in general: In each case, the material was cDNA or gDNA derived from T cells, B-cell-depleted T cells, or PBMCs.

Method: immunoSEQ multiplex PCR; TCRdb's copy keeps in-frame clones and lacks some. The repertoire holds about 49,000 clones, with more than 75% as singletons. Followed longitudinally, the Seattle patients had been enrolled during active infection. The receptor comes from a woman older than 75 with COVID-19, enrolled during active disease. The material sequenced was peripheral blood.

As DNA, the CDR3 is TGTGCCAGCAGACCCCCTCCAGGACAGGGCACTGAAGCTTTCTTT. This codes for CASRPPPGQGTEAFF. V gene TRBV28 combines with J gene TRBJ1-1; 8 bases line up with TRBD1. This CDR3 has 15 residues. Germline V gene lookup returns CDR1 MDHEN and CDR2 SYDVKM. Losses at the gene ends were 6 bases for V and 4 bases for J; bases not matched to a gene: 10.